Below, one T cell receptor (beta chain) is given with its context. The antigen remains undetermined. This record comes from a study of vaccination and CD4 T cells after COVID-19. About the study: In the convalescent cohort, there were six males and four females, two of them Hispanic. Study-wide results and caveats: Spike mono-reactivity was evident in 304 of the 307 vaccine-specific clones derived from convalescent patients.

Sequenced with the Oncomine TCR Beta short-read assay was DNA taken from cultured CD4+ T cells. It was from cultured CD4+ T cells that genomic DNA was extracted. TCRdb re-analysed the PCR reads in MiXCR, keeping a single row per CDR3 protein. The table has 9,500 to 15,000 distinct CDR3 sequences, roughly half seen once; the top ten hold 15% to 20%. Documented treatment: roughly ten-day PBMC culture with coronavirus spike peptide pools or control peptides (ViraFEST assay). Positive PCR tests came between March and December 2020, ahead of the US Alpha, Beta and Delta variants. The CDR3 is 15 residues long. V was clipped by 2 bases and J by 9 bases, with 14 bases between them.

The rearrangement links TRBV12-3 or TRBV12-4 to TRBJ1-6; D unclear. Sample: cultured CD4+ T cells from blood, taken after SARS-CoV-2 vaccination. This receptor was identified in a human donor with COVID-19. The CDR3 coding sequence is TGTGCCAGCAGTTTATCTCGGCGACGAAGTTCACCCCTCCACTTT. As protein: CASSLSRRRSSPLHF.